Presented here are 9 T cell receptor beta chains from one specimen sequenced in a study of T cells in localized non-small cell lung cancer. Produced via immunoSEQ multiplex PCR; TCRdb's table is partial and in-frame only. The table records 20,000 or so clones, roughly 80% of them present only once. The sequencing used peripheral blood, collected before any cancer treatment. The receptor set was obtained from a man aged 40-75 years with stage I lung adenocarcinoma.

This clone came up a few times. The V and J genes are TRBV9 and TRBJ2-5; 7 bases line up with TRBD1. J lost 2 bases, V lost 3 bases, and 4 bases had no gene match. This CDR3 has 14 amino acids. Germline CDR1 reads SGDLS; CDR2 reads YYNGEE. The CDR3 coding sequence is TGTGCCAGCAGCGCCGGGACAGTTCAAGAGACCCAGTACTTC. This gives the protein CASSAGTVQETQYF.

A note on this clone: A much more abundant neighbour one base away suggests this may be a read error. This same CDR3 is encoded by further DNA sequences in the sample. This chain uses TRBV19 with TRBJ1-1, with D possibly TRBD1 on 5 matching bases. The germline V gene has CDR1 LNHDA and CDR2 SQIVND (reference sequence). The CDR3 sequence is 12 residues long. The CDR3 reads CASGTENTEAFF. Written as DNA, the CDR3 is TGTGCTAGTGGGACTGAGAACACTGAAGCTTTCTTT.

The chain uses TRBV11-2 and TRBJ1-2, with D possibly TRBD1 on 5 matching bases. V lost 7 bases to trimming and J lost 5 bases, with 23 bases between them. The CDR3 covers 16 residues. The germline gives CDR1 SGHAT, CDR2 FQNNGV. CDR3 nucleotide sequence: TGTGCCAGCAAACCCGTAAGGGGCAGGGAGGGATATGGCTACACCTTC. Its protein product is CASKPVRGREGYGYTF. Full variable domain (remainder filled in from reference TRBV11-2 and TRBJ1-2): EAGVAQSPRYKIIEKRQSVAFWCNPISGHATLYWYQQILGQGPKLLIQFQNNGVVDDSQLPKDRFSAERLKGVDSTLKIQPAKLEDSAVYLCASKPVRGREGYGYTFGSGTRLTVV.

The table lists this clone with a few counts. V gene TRBV19 combines with J gene TRBJ2-2, with D possibly TRBD2 on 6 matching bases. Looked up from germline, CDR1 is LNHDA and CDR2 is SQIVND (reference sequence). V was cut by 6 bases and J by 6 bases, with 14 bases left in between. The CDR3 runs to 14 residues. In DNA, the CDR3 is TGTGCCAGTAGGGGACTGTGGACATCCGGGGAGCTGTTTTTT. It specifies CASRGLWTSGELFF.

The chain uses TRBV27 and TRBJ2-4; weak D call: TRBD2 (5 bases). The CDR3 spans 16 residues. With 5 bases removed from V and 1 base from J, the gap between germline ends came to 15 bases. Germline loops: CDR1 MNHEY, CDR2 SMNVEV (reference sequence). CDR3 sequence: CASSPGIPAAKNIQYF. CDR3 nucleotide sequence: TGTGCCAGCAGTCCCGGGATTCCCGCGGCCAAAAACATTCAGTACTTC.

In this sample, this clone turned up once. This chain uses TRBV19 with TRBJ2-3, with 7 bases that match TRBD2. The germline V gene encodes CDR1 LNHDA and CDR2 SQIVND (reference sequence). This CDR3 is built from 19 residues. Losses at the gene ends were 2 bases for V and 2 bases for J; bases not matched to a gene: 16. As DNA, the CDR3 is TGTGCCAGTAGTATATCCCCCGATCGTGACCTAGCGGACACAGATACGCAGTATTTT. It specifies CASSISPDRDLADTDTQYF.

The J gene is TRBJ2-1, the V gene TRBV5-4; D remains unclear. With 0 bases removed from V and 8 bases from J, the gap between germline ends came to 6 bases. This CDR3 comprises 12 residues. The germline V gene encodes CDR1 SGHNT and CDR2 YYREEE (reference sequence). CDR3 loop: CASSLAVDEQFF. CDR3 in DNA: TGTGCCAGCAGCTTGGCCGTAGATGAGCAGTTCTTC.

V usage is TRBV5-4 and J usage is TRBJ2-2; 10 nucleotides agree with TRBD2. Losses at the gene ends were 5 bases for V and 7 bases for J; bases not matched to a gene: 5. Germline CDR1 reads SGHNT; CDR2 reads YYREEE (reference sequence). The CDR3 loop spans 14 amino acids. CDR3 sequence (DNA): TGTGCCAGCAGAGCGGGGGGGCCTATCGGGGAGCTGTTTTTT. It codes for CASRAGGPIGELFF.

The J gene is TRBJ2-3, the V gene TRBV6-5; TRBD1 or TRBD2 may be the D gene (6 bases each). The CDR3 consists of 15 residues. V was cut by 4 bases and J by 3 bases, with 14 bases left in between. Per germline, CDR1 MNHEY and CDR2 SVGAGI. This chain's CDR3 is CASSLTRGPTDTQYF. CDR3 in DNA: TGTGCCAGCAGTTTGACCCGGGGGCCAACAGATACGCAGTATTTT.